This passage covers 29 T cell receptor beta chains from one sample sequenced in a study of beta chain features in type 1 diabetes. Study-wide findings and caveats: Type 1 diabetes patients had TCRB CDR3s that were shorter (moderately but significantly so) in all four CD4+ subsets.

The antigens these receptors bind are not known. Of the isolated RNA, all was reverse transcribed, and so the sequenced material was expressed TCRB transcripts. Profiled with immunoSEQ multiplex PCR; TCRdb holds only in-frame clones, not every one. Seen here are around 150,000 clones, roughly 65% observed once, and the top ten hold approximately 0.09%. The sequencing sample was made of naive CD4+ T cells from blood. These receptors all stem from a man aged 25-40 years with type 1 diabetes.

The chain combines TRBV19 with TRBJ1-5; the D is unclear. From germline, CDR1 is LNHDA and CDR2 SQIVND (reference sequence). V was shortened by 7 bases and J by 3 bases, with 7 bases between the two germline ends. The CDR3 length is 12 residues. CDR3 region: CASTEYNQPQHF. CDR3 nucleotide sequence: TGTGCCAGTACGGAGTACAATCAGCCCCAGCATTTT.

This clone showed up just a few times. The gene calls are TRBV29-1 and TRBJ1-2; 7 nucleotides agree with TRBD1. With V trimmed by 3 bases and J by 5 bases, 9 bases remained unmatched. This CDR3 region has 14 residues. Germline-derived CDR1 and CDR2 are SQVTM and ANQGSEA. CDR3 protein: CSVDSEGAWYGYTF. CDR3 bases: TGCAGCGTTGACTCGGAGGGGGCTTGGTATGGCTACACCTTC.

The gene calls are TRBV5-1 and TRBJ2-3; D uncertain. Germline V CDR1 and CDR2: SGHRS, YFSETQ. Trimming took off 0 bases at V and 1 base at J, with 9 bases between the two ends. The CDR3 contains 15 residues. The CDR3 protein is CASSLVHVGTDTQYF. The CDR3 coding sequence is TGCGCCAGCAGCTTGGTTCACGTGGGCACAGATACGCAGTATTTT.

The chain uses TRBV2 and TRBJ2-7; D ambiguous. The V gene lost 3 bases and the J gene lost 0 bases, with 12 bases spanning the gap. Germline loops: CDR1 SNHLY, CDR2 FYNNEI. This CDR3 has 15 residues. CDR3 protein: CASSEMQESSYEQYF. CDR3 DNA: TGTGCCAGCAGTGAGATGCAGGAGAGCTCCTACGAGCAGTACTTC.

The CDR3 sequence is CASNRGVSSDTQYF. In nucleotides, the CDR3 is TGTGCCAGCAATCGGGGCGTTTCCAGTGATACGCAGTATTTT. The rearrangement links TRBV7-9 to TRBJ2-3; either TRBD1 or TRBD2 may fit D (5 bases each). The CDR3 is 14 residues long. Trimming pared 7 bases from V and 6 bases from J, leaving 17 bases between. The germline V gene has CDR1 SEHNR and CDR2 FQNEAQ (reference sequence).

V and J are TRBV5-1 and TRBJ1-6; D is undetermined. There are 13 residues in the CDR3. The germline V and J ends were trimmed by 0 bases and 8 bases, with 6 bases remaining between them. Germline values: CDR1 SGHRS, CDR2 YFSETQ. CDR3 sequence: CASSLGGDSPLHF. In DNA form, the CDR3 reads TGCGCCAGCAGCTTGGGTGGAGATTCACCCCTCCACTTT. Filled out from reference TRBV5-1 and TRBJ1-6, the complete variable domain reads KAGVTQTPRYLIKTRGQQVTLSCSPISGHRSVSWYQQTPGQGLQFLFEYFSETQRNKGNFPGRFSGRQFSNSRSEMNVSTLELGDSALYLCASSLGGDSPLHFGNGTRLTVT.

This clone was observed a handful of times. The chain carries TRBV29-1 and TRBJ2-3; TRBD2 might be the D (5 bases). V lost 4 bases and J 2 bases, leaving 10 bases between the germline ends. Germline CDR1 and CDR2: SQVTM and ANQGSEA. This CDR3 comprises 13 residues. CDR3 loop: CSVVPGITDTQYF. Here the CDR3 DNA reads TGCAGCGTTGTGCCGGGGATCACAGATACGCAGTATTTT.

V and J are TRBV29-1 and TRBJ2-7, with a weak D call TRBD1 (6 bases). The CDR3 is 13 amino acids. Germline V CDR1 and CDR2: SQVTM, ANQGSEA. Trimming stripped 4 bases from V and 3 bases from J, with 13 bases between. CDR3 region: CSVVGANGYEQYF. The CDR3 DNA follows: TGCAGCGTTGTGGGGGCGAATGGCTACGAGCAGTACTTC.

V is TRBV7-9 and J is TRBJ2-3; 7 bases fit TRBD2. Losses at the gene ends were 4 bases for V and 3 bases for J; bases not matched to a gene: 13. This CDR3 is built from 17 residues. From germline, CDR1 is SEHNR and CDR2 FQNEAQ (reference sequence). CDR3 nucleotides: TGTGCCAGCAGCTCCGAGCGGCAGGGAGGGTGGACAGATACGCAGTATTTT. It specifies CASSSERQGGWTDTQYF.

The gene calls are TRBV10-3 and TRBJ2-1; perhaps TRBD2 as D (6 bases). Germline V gives CDR1 ENHRY, CDR2 SYGVKD. Trimming left V 10 bases short and J 8 bases short, with 15 bases between. CDR3 length: 12 amino acids. CDR3 bases: TGTGCCACCAGGGCCGGAGGGGATGAGCAGTTCTTC. Protein product: CATRAGGDEQFF.

The rearrangement joins TRBV4-3 to TRBJ1-2, with TRBD1 as a possible D gene (5 bases). Germline CDR1 LGHNA, CDR2 YSLEER. CDR3 length: 13 amino acids. The V end lost 4 bases, the J end lost 8 bases, and 14 bases lay between the germline ends. As DNA, the CDR3 is TGCGCCAGCAGCCCCCTGGGACTTACAGGCTACACCTTC. This translates into CASSPLGLTGYTF.

This clone occurred once. The CDR3 sequence: CASSVNAGGQGVYYEQYF. The CDR3 nucleotides read TGTGCCAGCAGCGTTAACGCCGGCGGGCAGGGGGTTTACTACGAGCAGTACTTC. The gene calls are TRBV9 and TRBJ2-7, with 7 bases lining up with TRBD1. The CDR3 spans 18 residues. The germline V gene encodes CDR1 SGDLS and CDR2 YYNGEE. V gave up 2 bases and J gave up 3 bases; unmatched junction bases: 17.

V gene TRBV9 combines with J gene TRBJ2-5, with unresolved D. The CDR3 is 13 residues long. Trimming shortened V by 1 base and J by 4 bases, and 8 bases separated the two germline ends. Germline assignment: CDR1 SGDLS and CDR2 YYNGEE. Here the CDR3 reads CASSVTPSETQYF. DNA of the CDR3: TGTGCCAGCAGCGTAACCCCCTCAGAGACCCAGTACTTC. The whole variable domain, remainder taken from reference TRBV9 and TRBJ2-5, is DSGVTQTPKHLITATGQRVTLRCSPRSGDLSVYWYQQSLDQGLQFLIQYYNGEERAKGNILERFSAQQFPDLHSELNLSSLELGDSALYFCASSVTPSETQYFGPGTRLLVL.

Only one count was recorded for this clone. V usage is TRBV7-2 and J usage is TRBJ2-5; 10 nucleotides match TRBD2. Unmatched junction bases numbered 4, after V lost 1 base and J lost 5 bases. Germline V gene lookup returns CDR1 SGHTA and CDR2 FQGNSA. This CDR3 comprises 15 residues. CDR3 sequence: CASSLEGGLAETQYF. CDR3 bases: TGTGCCAGCAGCTTAGAAGGGGGACTAGCGGAGACCCAGTACTTC.

The rearrangement joins TRBV28 to TRBJ1-1; the D is unclear. Germline V gene sequence: CDR1 MDHEN, CDR2 SYDVKM. CDR3 length: 15 residues. V was pared by 6 bases and J by 7 bases, with 21 bases between. The CDR3 sequence is CASRPWTAGVSEAFF. CDR3 nucleotide sequence: TGTGCCAGCAGGCCCTGGACCGCCGGAGTAAGTGAAGCTTTCTTT.

The chain joins TRBV4-3 to TRBJ2-3, with 9 bases that match TRBD1. The CDR3 spans 18 residues. V lost 0 bases and J lost 4; bases outside the gene matches: 11. Germline loops: CDR1 LGHNA, CDR2 YSLEER. This CDR3 is CASSQDIGGTGNADTQYF. CDR3 in DNA: TGCGCCAGCAGCCAAGATATAGGTGGGACAGGGAACGCAGATACGCAGTATTTT.

This clone occurred a few times. The chain joins TRBV7-2 to TRBJ2-6; D perhaps matches TRBD1 (5 bases). The CDR3 is 14 amino acids. In germline, CDR1 is SGHTA, CDR2 FQGNSA. With 6 bases removed from V and 5 bases from J, the gap between germline ends came to 11 bases. In nucleotides, the CDR3 is TGTGCCAGCAGTTCTGACAGCTGGGCCAACGTCCTGACTTTC. Its protein is CASSSDSWANVLTF. Looking up the rest from reference TRBV7-2 and TRBJ2-6 gives the full variable domain: GAGVSQSPSNKVTEKGKDVELRCDPISGHTALYWYRQSLGQGLEFLIYFQGNSAPDKSGLPSDRFSAERTGGSVSTLTIQRTQQEDSAVYLCASSSDSWANVLTFGAGSRLTVL.

V and J are TRBV12-5 and TRBJ2-3; D is unclear. Per the germline V gene, CDR1 is LGHNT and CDR2 is FRNRAP. Trimming removed 1 base from V and 1 base from J, with 9 bases in between. CDR3 size: 15 residues. CDR3 nucleotide sequence: TGTGCTAGTGGTTTGGGTGTTGTCCGCACAGATACGCAGTATTTT. Translation: CASGLGVVRTDTQYF.

The chain carries TRBV15 and TRBJ2-7; D is undetermined. Trimming shortened V by 5 bases and J by 0 bases, and 14 bases separated the two germline ends. The CDR3 is 15 amino acids. Germline values: CDR1 LNHNV, CDR2 YYDKDF (reference sequence). The DNA for the CDR3 is TGTGCCACCAGCCTCCCACAGAAAAGCTCCTACGAGCAGTACTTC. Amino acids: CATSLPQKSSYEQYF.

As for this clone: This CDR3 is also generated by other DNA sequences in the sample. The chain links TRBV9 to TRBJ2-7; 8 bases map to TRBD1. The CDR3 has 14 amino acids. Looked up from germline, CDR1 is SGDLS and CDR2 is YYNGEE. V dropped 2 bases and J dropped 2; count of bases not matched to a gene: 3. The CDR3 nucleotides read TGTGCCAGCAGCGTTGGACAGGGTACCTACGAGCAGTACTTC. It is translated as CASSVGQGTYEQYF. The full variable domain, with the rest looked up from reference TRBV9 and TRBJ2-7, is DSGVTQTPKHLITATGQRVTLRCSPRSGDLSVYWYQQSLDQGLQFLIQYYNGEERAKGNILERFSAQQFPDLHSELNLSSLELGDSALYFCASSVGQGTYEQYFGPGTRLTVT.

The V and J genes are TRBV7-2 and TRBJ2-1; D perhaps matches TRBD1 (6 bases). CDR3 size: 16 residues. The germline V gene has CDR1 SGHTA and CDR2 FQGNSA. Trimming removed 5 bases at V and 2 bases at J, with 16 bases between. The CDR3 loop is CASSLMRDTTYNEQFF. CDR3 nucleotide sequence: TGTGCCAGCAGCCTAATGAGGGACACCACCTACAATGAGCAGTTCTTC.

This rearrangement joins TRBV27 to TRBJ2-5; 12 bases fit TRBD2. This CDR3 is built from 16 residues. V shed 3 bases and J 2 bases; nucleotides not matched to a gene: 4. Germline CDR1 is MNHEY and CDR2 is SMNVEV (reference sequence). CDR3 region: CASSFGLAGGQETQYF. In DNA, the CDR3 is TGTGCCAGCAGTTTCGGCCTAGCGGGGGGGCAAGAGACCCAGTACTTC.

The J gene is TRBJ2-5, the V gene TRBV7-2; weak D call: TRBD1 (6 bases). The CDR3 has 13 residues. Deletions cut 4 bases from V and 3 bases from J, with 9 bases between. Germline V lookup: CDR1 SGHTA, CDR2 FQGNSA. The CDR3, as DNA: TGTGCCAGCAGCTCGGACAGCGAAGAGACCCAGTACTTC. This gives the protein CASSSDSEETQYF.

This chain joins TRBV7-2 and TRBJ2-5, with D perhaps matching TRBD1 (5 bases). The CDR3 is 14 amino acids. The germline V and J ends were trimmed by 0 bases and 5 bases, with 10 bases remaining between them. CDR1 and CDR2 from the germline V gene are SGHTA and FQGNSA. CDR3 DNA: TGTGCCAGCAGCTTAGCACAGGATGCGGAGACCCAGTACTTC. Protein product: CASSLAQDAETQYF.

This clone was counted a single time. The V gene is TRBV4-3, the J gene TRBJ2-7; D is perhaps TRBD1 (5 bases). The CDR3 is 15 amino acids. The germline gives CDR1 LGHNA, CDR2 YSLEER. Trimming removed 1 base at V and 0 bases at J, with 10 bases between. CDR3 in DNA: TGCGCCAGCAGCCAAGGCGAGACAGTCTCCTACGAGCAGTACTTC. Protein: CASSQGETVSYEQYF.

Here the CDR3 DNA reads TGTGCCATCAGTGCAGGGGCTCTCCCTTATGGCTACACCTTC. This sequence encodes CAISAGALPYGYTF. This chain joins TRBV10-3 and TRBJ1-2; the D gene is possibly TRBD1 (6 bases). The CDR3 has 14 residues. Germline V gene lookup returns CDR1 ENHRY and CDR2 SYGVKD. Trimming pared 4 bases from V and 5 bases from J, leaving 14 bases between.

The table lists this clone with a count of one. The chain has TRBV6-5 and TRBJ2-3; D is perhaps TRBD1 (6 bases). V lost 6 bases, J lost 5 bases, and 12 bases lay in between. CDR1 is MNHEY and CDR2 is SVGAGI in the germline V gene. The CDR3 loop spans 13 amino acids. CDR3 nucleotide sequence: TGTGCCAGCAGACCTCAGGGGCGAGATACGCAGTATTTT. Translation: CASRPQGRDTQYF.

The genes are TRBV11-2 and TRBJ2-1; D not resolved. Germline assignment: CDR1 SGHAT and CDR2 FQNNGV. The CDR3 runs 15 residues. V shed 5 bases and J shed 0 bases, with 11 bases lying between them. CDR3 sequence reads: CASSPGVNSYNEQFF. CDR3 nucleotide sequence: TGTGCCAGCAGCCCTGGAGTTAACTCCTACAATGAGCAGTTCTTC.

This clone has a handful of counts. The chain recombines TRBV7-2 with TRBJ2-3; TRBD1 might be the D (5 bases). The germline V gene encodes CDR1 SGHTA and CDR2 FQGNSA. The CDR3 is 16 amino acids. The V and J ends lost 5 bases and 3 bases respectively, with 18 bases between them. CDR3 residues: CASSPAFRRVTDTQYF. As DNA, the CDR3 is TGTGCCAGCAGCCCCGCCTTCCGCAGGGTTACAGATACGCAGTATTTT.